The source of this T cell receptor beta chain is a study of T cells after yellow fever vaccination. Study context: Researchers used SMART-Seq v4 Ultra Low Input to prepare fractions that had low cell numbers. Findings and caveats of the study: Reappearance after the booster was observed for most primary-vaccination clones (96% CD4, more than 70% CD8). Shared CD4/CD8 clonotypes were a small share, likely from convergent recombination.

Only a few counts were recorded for this clonotype. Its antigen is still unknown. Per germline, CDR1 SGHTA and CDR2 FQGNSA. This CDR3 region has 16 residues. With 2 bases clipped from V and 6 bases from J, the junction kept 9 bases outside the gene matches. As TCR cDNA was made by 5'RACE template switching, a universal primer site and UMIs were added. A single record per CDR3 protein comes from TCRdb applying MiXCR to the 5' RACE reads. Seen here are some 600,000 distinct CDR3 sequences, around an eighth observed once, and the top ten hold under 15%. The sample consisted of PBMCs, taken on the day of the yellow fever booster vaccination. V and J are TRBV7-2 and TRBJ2-2; 7 bases are shared with TRBD2. The clonotype comes from a man aged 25 to 40 who received the YFV17D yellow fever vaccine. The DNA of the CDR3 is TGTGCCAGCAGCTTACGGCGGGAGTCACCCCCCGGGGAGCTGTTTTTT. It is translated as CASSLRRESPPGELFF.